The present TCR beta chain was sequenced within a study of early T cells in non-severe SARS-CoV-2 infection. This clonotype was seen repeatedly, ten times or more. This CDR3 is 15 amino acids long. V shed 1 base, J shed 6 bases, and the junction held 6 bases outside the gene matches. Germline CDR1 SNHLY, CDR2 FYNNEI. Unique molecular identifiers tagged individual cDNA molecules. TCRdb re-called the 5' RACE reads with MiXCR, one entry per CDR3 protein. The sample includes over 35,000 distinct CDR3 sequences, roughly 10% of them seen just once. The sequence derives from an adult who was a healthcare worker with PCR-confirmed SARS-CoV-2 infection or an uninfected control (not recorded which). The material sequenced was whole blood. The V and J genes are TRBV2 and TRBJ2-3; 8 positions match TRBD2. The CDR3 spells CASSEVGLALDTQYF. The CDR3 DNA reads TGTGCCAGCAGTGAAGTAGGACTAGCTTTGGATACGCAGTATTTT. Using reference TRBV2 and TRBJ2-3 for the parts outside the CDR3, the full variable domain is EPEVTQTPSHQVTQMGQEVILRCVPISNHLYFYWYRQILGQKVEFLVSFYNNEISEKSEIFDDQFSVERPDGSNFTLKIRSTKLEDSAMYFCASSEVGLALDTQYFGPGTRLTVL.